The 6 T cell receptor beta chains listed next were all sequenced from one sample in a study of T cells in narcolepsy. Sequenced by immunoSEQ multiplex PCR; TCRdb stores in-frame clones only, minus some. The sample yields roughly 3,100 clones, about 59% seen once. The sequenced material came from CD45RA- memory CD8+ T cells from PBMCs. These receptors came from a human donor with narcolepsy.

This clone was counted only a few times. The rearrangement uses TRBV11-2 and TRBJ2-1; TRBD2 matches 8 bases. The V and J ends lost 1 base and 5 bases, in that order; junction bases with no gene match: 4. Germline loops: CDR1 SGHAT, CDR2 FQNNGV. There are 15 residues in the CDR3. Here the CDR3 reads CASSLAAGANNEQFF. The CDR3 DNA follows: TGTGCCAGCAGCTTAGCAGCGGGGGCCAACAATGAGCAGTTCTTC.

The rearrangement uses TRBV13 and TRBJ2-7; D gene uncertain. The germline gives CDR1 PRHDT, CDR2 FYEKMQ (reference sequence). Deletions cut 1 base from V and 5 bases from J, with 6 bases between. This CDR3 has 12 residues. The CDR3 spells CASSLVRNEQYF. CDR3 nucleotides: TGTGCCAGCAGCTTAGTCCGAAACGAGCAGTACTTC.

This rearrangement joins TRBV5-6 to TRBJ2-7, with D possibly TRBD2 on 6 matching bases. Germline CDR1 reads SGHDT; CDR2 reads YYEEEE. V lost 3 bases and J 2 bases, leaving 12 bases between the germline ends. The CDR3 is made up of 14 amino acids. In DNA form, the CDR3 reads TGTGCCAGCAGCTCCCCGGAGGGGCCCTACGAGCAGTACTTC. The encoded protein is CASSSPEGPYEQYF.

The chain is built from TRBV21-1 and TRBJ2-2; the table gives TRBD2 as D, unverified against the DNA. TRBV21-1 is a pseudogene. This CDR3 region has 16 residues. The CDR3 nucleotides are TGTGCCAGCAGCAAACGGCGTCTAGCGGATAACGGGGAGCTGTTTTTT. Its protein product is CASSKRRLADNGELFF.

This clone was seen a handful of times. The chain carries TRBV11-2 and TRBJ1-1; D perhaps matches TRBD1 (6 bases). In germline, CDR1 is SGHAT, CDR2 FQNNGV. With 1 base removed from V and 8 bases from J, the gap between germline ends came to 11 bases. The CDR3 totals 13 residues. The chain's CDR3 is CASSLGGADEAFF. The DNA of the CDR3 is TGTGCCAGCAGCTTAGGGGGGGCCGACGAAGCTTTCTTT.

This clone was seen more than once but under ten times. This chain connects TRBV7-6 to TRBJ1-4; D gene unclear. Germline V gene lookup returns CDR1 SGHVS and CDR2 FNYEAQ. The CDR3 is 15 residues long. V shed 2 bases and J shed 0 bases, with 7 bases lying between them. CDR3 sequence (DNA): TGTGCCAGCAGCTTAAGGGTTTCAACTAATGAAAAACTGTTTTTT. Encoded protein: CASSLRVSTNEKLFF.